This passage covers 21 T cell receptor beta chains from one sample sequenced in a study of molecular identifiers for immune sequencing clone quantification. TCRdb independently ran MiXCR on the PCR reads; one entry per CDR3 protein. The sample lists fewer than 350,000 distinct CDR3 sequences, 20% to 25% occurring once. Sequenced input: naive CD8+ T cells from blood, with Jurkat cell RNA spiked in. Indicated subset: FACS-sorted CD8+CD4-CCR7+CD45RA+ naive T cells. The receptor source for this set is a human donor in good health. Some libraries in this study had Jurkat cell RNA spiked in.

This clonotype was seen more than once but under ten times. The rearrangement joins TRBV6-5 to TRBJ1-1; 7 nucleotides agree with TRBD1. The CDR3 sequence is 17 residues long. Looked up from germline, CDR1 is MNHEY and CDR2 is SVGAGI. The V gene end was trimmed by 2 bases and the J gene end by 4 bases; junction bases not matched to a gene: 13. The CDR3 reads CASSYTFSSTGITEAFF. Written as DNA, the CDR3 is TGTGCCAGCAGTTACACCTTCTCCTCGACAGGGATCACTGAAGCTTTCTTT.

This clonotype showed up many times. This chain links TRBV5-1 with TRBJ2-3; perhaps TRBD2 as D (5 bases). The CDR3 has 16 amino acids. CDR1 and CDR2 (germline): SGHRS, YFSETQ. V was trimmed by 0 bases and J by 2 bases, leaving 13 bases between them. CDR3 region: CASSLATAGSTDTQYF. As DNA, the CDR3 is TGCGCCAGCAGCTTGGCCACGGCGGGTTCCACAGATACGCAGTATTTT.

This clonotype was observed at least ten times. The rearrangement uses TRBV13 and TRBJ1-2; D gene uncertain. Germline CDR1 and CDR2: PRHDT and FYEKMQ (reference sequence). V was pared by 5 bases and J by 12 bases, with 4 bases between. This CDR3 is built from 8 residues. The CDR3 DNA reads as TGTGCCAGCAGCCCCCACACCTTC. Residues: CASSPHTF.

This clonotype showed up just a few times. A read error may be the cause here, since a much bigger clone is one base away. The conserved phenylalanine or tryptophan is not found at the CDR3 terminus, so this likely reflects a read error. The gene calls are TRBV6-2 or TRBV6-3 and TRBJ2-5; 7 nucleotides line up with TRBD1. The CDR3 covers 13 residues. Trimming cost V 5 bases and J 4 bases; bases outside gene matches: 4. Germline-derived CDR1 and CDR2 are MNHEY and SVGEGT. CDR3 sequence (DNA): TGTGCCAGCAGTCCGACAGGGTCAGAGACCCAGTACCTC. Encoded protein: CASSPTGSETQYL.

This clonotype was seen at least ten times. The chain uses TRBV12-3 or TRBV12-4 and TRBJ1-2; D gene uncertain. V lost 1 base and J 4 bases, leaving 10 bases between the germline ends. The CDR3 has 14 amino acids. The CDR3 nucleotides read TGTGCCAGCAGTTTAGAGTCCGGTCTCTATGGCTACACCTTC. Translated: CASSLESGLYGYTF.

The chain links TRBV20-1 to TRBJ1-1; weak D call: TRBD1 (5 bases). Germline CDR1 is DFQATT and CDR2 is SNEGSKA (reference sequence). The CDR3 is 12 amino acids. CDR3 nucleotides: TGCACCCTCATCCAGGGAAACACTGAAGCTTTCTTT. Translating gives CTLIQGNTEAFF.

This clonotype occurred many times. V gene TRBV7-9 combines with J gene TRBJ1-1; no reliable D call. The CDR3 totals 13 residues. Germline values: CDR1 SEHNR, CDR2 FQNEAQ (reference sequence). The V end was cut by 8 bases, the J end by 0 bases, with 10 bases between. This CDR3 is CASSGRMNTEAFF. For the CDR3, the DNA is TGTGCCAGCTCGGGCAGAATGAACACTGAAGCTTTCTTT. The full variable domain, in which reference TRBV7-9 and TRBJ1-1 provide the parts outside the CDR3, is DTGVSQNPRHKITKRGQNVTFRCDPISEHNRLYWYRQTLGQGPEFLTYFQNEAQLEKSRLLSDRFSAERPKGSFSTLEIQRTEQGDSAMYLCASSGRMNTEAFFGQGTRLTVV.

With regard to this clonotype: The conserved final phenylalanine or tryptophan is absent from the CDR3, which likely points to a read error. The chain combines TRBV7-9 with TRBJ2-7; tentative D call: TRBD1 (5 bases). The germline V and J ends were trimmed by 5 bases and 2 bases, with 13 bases remaining between them. CDR3 size: 14 residues. Germline V lookup: CDR1 SEHNR, CDR2 FQNEAQ (reference sequence). The chain's CDR3 is CASSPSPGPYEQYL. CDR3 DNA sequence: TGTGCCAGCAGCCCCAGCCCAGGGCCCTACGAGCAGTACCTC.

This clonotype came up many times. This rearrangement joins TRBV9 to TRBJ2-1; the D is unclear. The V end lost 5 bases, the J end lost 0 bases, and 15 bases lay between the germline ends. The CDR3 has 16 residues. Germline CDR1 is SGDLS and CDR2 is YYNGEE. The CDR3 protein is CASSPVSEGSYNEQFF. The CDR3 DNA reads TGTGCCAGCAGTCCCGTATCCGAAGGCTCCTACAATGAGCAGTTCTTC.

This clonotype was counted many times. The V and J genes are TRBV6-2 or TRBV6-3 and TRBJ2-5, with D perhaps matching TRBD1 or TRBD2 (5 bases each). The CDR3 has 13 amino acids. Germline V CDR1 and CDR2: MNHEY, SVGEGT. V lost 0 bases and J lost 5, with 7 bases in between. The CDR3 spells CASSYSREETQYF. Here the CDR3 DNA reads TGTGCCAGCAGTTACTCCAGGGAGGAGACCCAGTACTTC.

In its sample, this clonotype was seen many times. The chain has TRBV13 and TRBJ2-7, with TRBD2 matching 10 bases. The germline gives CDR1 PRHDT, CDR2 FYEKMQ (reference sequence). The ends lost 5 bases at V and 4 bases at J; junction bases unmatched: 5. CDR3 length: 14 residues. CDR3 bases: TGTGCCAGCAGCGCGGGGACTAGCGAGTACGAGCAGTACTTC. Translated, it gives CASSAGTSEYEQYF. Full variable domain (missing parts from reference TRBV13 and TRBJ2-7): AAGVIQSPRHLIKEKRETATLKCYPIPRHDTVYWYQQGPGQDPQFLISFYEKMQSDKGSIPDRFSAQQFSDYHSELNMSSLELGDSALYFCASSAGTSEYEQYFGPGTRLTVT.

This clonotype has a handful of counts. V is TRBV12-5 and J is TRBJ1-5, with 7 bases that match TRBD1. This CDR3 comprises 15 residues. Germline V gene lookup returns CDR1 LGHNT and CDR2 FRNRAP. Losses at the gene ends were 0 bases for V and 4 bases for J; bases not matched to a gene: 3. The CDR3 DNA follows: TGTGCTAGTGGTTTGGTAGCAGGGGGTAATCAGCCCCAGCATTTT. It codes for CASGLVAGGNQPQHF.

This clonotype came up many times. The chain carries TRBV6-5 and TRBJ2-3; 8 nucleotides line up with TRBD1. Germline trimming cut 6 bases from V and 4 bases from J; bases unmatched to any gene: 9. Germline V gene sequence: CDR1 MNHEY, CDR2 SVGAGI. This CDR3 has 15 residues. The CDR3 reads CASRASQGAADTQYF. The CDR3 DNA reads as TGTGCCAGCAGAGCAAGTCAGGGGGCTGCAGATACGCAGTATTTT.

This clonotype was seen at least ten times. The chain recombines TRBV28 with TRBJ1-1; 8 bases are a match to TRBD1. With V trimmed by 5 bases and J by 1 base, 6 bases remained unmatched. Germline V gives CDR1 MDHEN, CDR2 SYDVKM. The CDR3 has 15 amino acids. The CDR3 nucleotides are TGTGCCAGCAGTGCAAACAGGGGGGGGAACACTGAAGCTTTCTTT. Its translation: CASSANRGGNTEAFF.

This clonotype was seen only a few times. The J gene is TRBJ2-3, the V gene TRBV11-3; tentatively, D is TRBD1 (6 bases). V lost 2 bases, J lost 4 bases, and 13 bases lay in between. This CDR3 has 15 residues. The germline V gene encodes CDR1 SGHNT and CDR2 YENEEA. Here the CDR3 DNA reads TGTGCCAGCAGCTTATACAGGGCGCCCCCAGATACGCAGTATTTT. Protein: CASSLYRAPPDTQYF.

This clonotype was counted many times. The chain links TRBV11-2 to TRBJ1-1; a possible D gene is TRBD1 (5 bases). With 2 bases removed from V and 4 bases from J, the gap between germline ends came to 11 bases. CDR1 and CDR2 from the germline V gene are SGHAT and FQNNGV. This CDR3 contains 14 residues. CDR3 sequence reads: CASSLPGSSTEAFF. As DNA, the CDR3 is TGTGCCAGCAGCTTACCAGGGTCGTCCACTGAAGCTTTCTTT.

With regard to this clonotype: A read error may be the cause here, since a much bigger clone is one base away. This is likely a read error, given that the CDR3 carries no conserved phenylalanine or tryptophan at its end. The chain links TRBV4-1 to TRBJ2-7; 9 bases map to TRBD1. The germline V gene has CDR1 MGHRA and CDR2 YSYEKL. This CDR3 is 14 amino acids long. V was clipped by 5 bases and J by 3 bases; unmatched bases: 5. In nucleotides, the CDR3 is TGCGCCAGCAGCTTCCGGGACAGGGTCTACGAGCAGTACTCC. Translation: CASSFRDRVYEQYS.

This clonotype was counted at least ten times. The chain joins TRBV12-3 or TRBV12-4 to TRBJ1-1, with no clear D. This CDR3 has 11 amino acids. The V end lost 6 bases, the J end lost 8 bases, and 10 bases lay between the germline ends. This chain's CDR3 is CASSYDREAFF. For the CDR3, the DNA is TGTGCCAGCAGCTACGACCGGGAAGCTTTCTTT.

This clonotype was picked up many times. The rearrangement links TRBV5-1 to TRBJ2-3, with TRBD1 as a possible D gene (6 bases). The germline V and J ends were trimmed by 0 bases and 11 bases, with 16 bases remaining between them. Germline V lookup: CDR1 SGHRS, CDR2 YFSETQ. The CDR3 consists of 14 residues. The CDR3 nucleotides are TGCGCCAGCAGCTTGGACGGGATTGGGGGCTTGCAGTATTTT. Protein product: CASSLDGIGGLQYF.

This clonotype was recorded many times. J is TRBJ2-2 and V is TRBV27; maybe TRBD1 (6 bases). Germline V gene data show CDR1 as MNHEY and CDR2 as SMNVEV (reference sequence). There are 14 residues in the CDR3. V was trimmed by 5 bases and J by 1 base, leaving 8 bases between them. The CDR3 region has the DNA TGTGCCAGCAGTAGGACAGTGAACACCGGGGAGCTGTTTTTT. Protein product: CASSRTVNTGELFF.

This clonotype appeared many times. The V call is TRBV6-5, the J call TRBJ2-1; tentatively, D is TRBD1 or TRBD2 (5 bases each). Germline loops: CDR1 MNHEY, CDR2 SVGAGI. Trimming took 0 bases from V and 0 from J, leaving 15 bases between them. This CDR3 contains 18 residues. The CDR3 nucleotides are TGTGCCAGCAGTTACTCGTCGGTTGGGGGAAGCTCCTACAATGAGCAGTTCTTC. Protein sequence: CASSYSSVGGSSYNEQFF.